One sample yielded the 25 T cell receptor beta chains listed below, sequenced in a study of CDR3 diversity in severe acne. TCRdb ran MiXCR on the PCR reads and lists one entry per CDR3 protein. Here the sample spans around 94,000 distinct CDR3 sequences, roughly 51% being singletons. Input material: blood. All receptors derive from a male donor with acne.

This clonotype was observed a single time. V and J are TRBV11-2 and TRBJ2-7, with a possible D match to TRBD2 (7 bases). From germline, CDR1 is SGHAT and CDR2 FQNNGV. This CDR3 has 16 residues. V lost 5 bases, J lost 3 bases, and 20 bases lay in between. The CDR3 sequence: CASSHNRLGGGYEQYF. CDR3 in DNA: TGTGCCAGCAGCCACAACCGACTAGGGGGGGGCTACGAGCAGTACTTC.

As to this clonotype: The junction departs from the called germline gene at one end, perhaps through a read error. The rearrangement joins TRBV15 to TRBJ1-1, with D possibly being TRBD1 (6 bases). Germline V gene sequence: CDR1 LNHNV, CDR2 YYDKDF (reference sequence). The length of the CDR3 is 17 residues. CDR3 protein: CAISRGTTGGKDTEAFF. The CDR3 coding sequence is TGCGCCATCAGCAGAGGAACCACTGGGGGCAAGGACACTGAAGCTTTTTTT. The full variable domain, in which reference TRBV15 and TRBJ1-1 provide the parts outside the CDR3, is DAMVIQNPRYQVTQFGKPVTLSCSQTLNHNVMYWYQQKSSQAPKLLFHYYDKDFNNEADTPDNFQSRRPNTSFCFLDIRSPGLGDTAMYLCAISRGTTGGKDTEAFFGQGTRLTVV.

The chain recombines TRBV29-1 with TRBJ1-2; unclear D gene. V shed 3 bases and J shed 10 bases, with 12 bases lying between them. Germline CDR1 SQVTM, CDR2 ANQGSEA. CDR3 length: 11 residues. CDR3 loop: CSVDKVRVYTF. Here the CDR3 DNA reads TGCAGCGTTGATAAGGTCAGAGTCTACACCTTC.

This clonotype was found many times. This may arise from a read error, as a much more abundant clone is one base away. This is likely a read error, given that the CDR3 carries no conserved phenylalanine or tryptophan at its end. V gene TRBV20-1 combines with J gene TRBJ2-7, with TRBD2 matching 7 bases. J gave up 6 bases and V 4 bases, and 3 bases lay outside the gene matches. The CDR3 consists of 11 residues. Germline-derived CDR1 and CDR2 are DFQATT and SNEGSKA (reference sequence). The DNA of the CDR3 is TGCAGTGCTATTTGGGGGGGCGAGCAGTACCTC. It yields the protein CSAIWGGEQYL.

A remark on this clonotype: The conserved phenylalanine or tryptophan normally closing the CDR3 is absent here, so this likely arose from a read error. The J gene is TRBJ2-3, the V gene TRBV4-1; the D is unclear. This CDR3 is built from 17 residues. Per the germline V gene, CDR1 is MGHRA and CDR2 is YSYEKL. The germline V and J ends were trimmed by 0 bases and 0 bases, with 13 bases remaining between them. The CDR3 DNA sequence: TGCGCCAGCAGCCAAGAGGGTATTCCGCGGAGCACAGATACGCAGTATTCT. This translates into CASSQEGIPRSTDTQYS.

CDR3 sequence reads: CASSSTQRGTYF. The CDR3 DNA reads TGTGCCAGCAGCTCTACACAACGGGGTACCTACTTC. The gene calls are TRBV12-1 and TRBJ2-7. TRBV12-1 is shown as a pseudogene. The length of the CDR3 is 12 residues.

This chain connects TRBV10-2 to TRBJ2-2, with D uncertain. The CDR3 is made up of 13 amino acids. Trimming took off 4 bases at V and 4 bases at J, with 7 bases between the two ends. The germline V gene has CDR1 WSHSY and CDR2 SAAADI. The chain's CDR3 is CASSVSSTGELFF. The CDR3 region has the DNA TGCGCCAGCAGTGTTTCCAGCACCGGGGAGCTGTTTTTT.

This clonotype came up once. This chain joins TRBV15 and TRBJ1-2, with D tentatively TRBD1 (5 bases). The germline V gene encodes CDR1 LNHNV and CDR2 YYDKDF (reference sequence). With 3 bases removed from V and 9 bases from J, the gap between germline ends came to 14 bases. The CDR3 totals 13 residues. CDR3 loop: CATSSFRDASYTF. CDR3 DNA: TGTGCCACCAGCAGCTTCAGGGATGCGAGCTACACCTTC.

This clonotype was found many times. The genes are TRBV9 and TRBJ2-5; TRBD2 matches 12 bases. This CDR3 is 17 amino acids long. CDR1 is SGDLS, CDR2 YYNGEE, per germline. The J segment lost 5 bases and the V segment lost 0 bases, leaving 8 bases of the junction unmatched. This CDR3 reads CASSVATGLAGGETQYF. DNA for the CDR3: TGTGCCAGCAGCGTAGCTACGGGACTAGCGGGCGGGGAGACCCAGTACTTC.

The rearrangement links TRBV20-1 to TRBJ2-7, with D uncertain. Germline loops: CDR1 DFQATT, CDR2 SNEGSKA (reference sequence). This CDR3 comprises 15 residues. The V end lost 0 bases, the J end lost 0 bases, and 12 bases lay between the germline ends. The CDR3 region has the DNA TGCAGTGCTAGAGAGGCTCTGGGTGGCTCCTACGAGCAGTACTTC. Residues: CSAREALGGSYEQYF.

The V call is TRBV25-1, the J call TRBJ2-5, with 10 bases identical to TRBD2. Losses at the gene ends were 2 bases for V and 4 bases for J; bases not matched to a gene: 7. The CDR3 runs 16 residues. Germline values: CDR1 MGHDK, CDR2 SYGVNS. The CDR3 region is CASSERLGLAVETQYF. The CDR3 region has the DNA TGTGCCAGCAGTGAACGTCTAGGACTAGCGGTAGAGACCCAGTACTTC. Together with reference TRBV25-1 and TRBJ2-5, the CDR3 gives the full variable domain: EADIYQTPRYLVIGTGKKITLECSQTMGHDKMYWYQQDPGMELHLIHYSYGVNSTEKGDLSSESTVSRIRTEHFPLTLESARPSHTSQYLCASSERLGLAVETQYFGPGTRLLVL.

This clonotype was detected ten times or more. This rearrangement joins TRBV19 to TRBJ2-2, with TRBD1 identical over 7 bases. The CDR3 is 17 residues long. The germline CDR1 and CDR2 sequences are LNHDA and SQIVND (reference sequence). V gave up 7 bases and J gave up 7 bases; unmatched junction bases: 18. CDR3 loop: CASNLHRQGVLGGELFF. The CDR3 DNA reads TGTGCCAGTAACCTGCATCGACAGGGAGTCCTGGGCGGGGAGCTGTTTTTT.

J is TRBJ2-2 and V is TRBV15, with D possibly TRBD2 on 6 matching bases. The V and J ends lost 0 bases and 4 bases respectively, with 18 bases between them. There are 18 residues in the CDR3. The V gene's germline CDR1 is LNHNV and CDR2 YYDKDF (reference sequence). The CDR3 region is CATSRDPSGVGSTGELFF. The CDR3 nucleotides read TGTGCCACCAGCAGAGACCCCTCGGGGGTAGGGAGCACCGGGGAGCTGTTTTTT.

The rearrangement links TRBV28 to TRBJ2-5; D possibly corresponds to TRBD1 (5 bases). The CDR3 contains 17 residues. V shed 5 bases and J shed 2 bases, with 21 bases lying between them. Germline assignment: CDR1 MDHEN and CDR2 SYDVKM. CDR3: CASSPSRGRLGQETQYF. The CDR3 coding sequence is TGTGCCAGCAGTCCTTCTAGGGGTCGGTTGGGTCAAGAGACCCAGTACTTC.

This clonotype was detected only a few times. With a much larger clone just one base away, this may be a read error. The chain is built from TRBV9 and TRBJ1-2; TRBD1 matches 7 bases. V lost 3 bases, J lost 9 bases, and 14 bases stayed unmatched. From germline, CDR1 is SGDLS and CDR2 YYNGEE. The CDR3 sequence is 15 residues long. The DNA of the CDR3 is TGTGCCAGCAGCGAGGCTTACAGGGGAGACGCGCGCTACACCTTC. It specifies CASSEAYRGDARYTF. The full variable domain, completed using reference TRBV9 and TRBJ1-2, is DSGVTQTPKHLITATGQRVTLRCSPRSGDLSVYWYQQSLDQGLQFLIQYYNGEERAKGNILERFSAQQFPDLHSELNLSSLELGDSALYFCASSEAYRGDARYTFGSGTRLTVV.

This clonotype was seen ten or more times. This chain uses TRBV5-6 with TRBJ2-2; possible D gene TRBD1, 6 bases. The germline V gene encodes CDR1 SGHDT and CDR2 YYEEEE. V lost 6 bases and J 0 bases, leaving 18 bases between the germline ends. This CDR3 has 17 amino acids. CDR3 DNA sequence: TGTGCCAGCACGACGGAAGGACAGCGCCCGAACACCGGGGAGCTGTTTTTT. Residues: CASTTEGQRPNTGELFF.

This chain joins TRBV5-8 and TRBJ2-7, with D tentatively TRBD1 (6 bases). Trimming took 2 bases from V and 4 from J, leaving 16 bases between them. This CDR3 is built from 15 residues. Looked up from germline, CDR1 is SGHTS and CDR2 is YDEGEE. This CDR3 is CASSFEIPDRYEQYF. CDR3 DNA sequence: TGTGCCAGCAGCTTCGAAATCCCAGACAGGTACGAGCAGTACTTC.

At least ten counts were recorded for this clonotype. The chain links TRBV20-1 to TRBJ2-2; 11 nucleotides align to TRBD1. CDR1 DFQATT and CDR2 SNEGSKA come from the germline V gene (reference sequence). The CDR3 is 15 amino acids. Unmatched junction bases numbered 6, after V lost 4 bases and J lost 5 bases. CDR3 in amino acids: CSATVGTGGTGELFF. The CDR3 DNA reads TGCAGTGCTACGGTGGGGACAGGGGGGACCGGGGAGCTGTTTTTT.

Points on this clonotype: Since a much larger clone is just one base distant, this may be a read error. The chain has TRBV5-1 and TRBJ2-1; tentatively, D is TRBD2 (6 bases). The CDR3 is 14 residues long. CDR1 is SGHRS and CDR2 is YFSETQ in the germline V gene. The V gene lost 7 bases and the J gene lost 7 bases, with 18 bases spanning the gap. As DNA, the CDR3 is TGCGCCAGCCAAACCTTTAGCGGCCCGAATGAGCAGTTCTTC. Amino acid sequence: CASQTFSGPNEQFF. The whole variable domain, remainder taken from reference TRBV5-1 and TRBJ2-1, is KAGVTQTPRYLIKTRGQQVTLSCSPISGHRSVSWYQQTPGQGLQFLFEYFSETQRNKGNFPGRFSGRQFSNSRSEMNVSTLELGDSALYLCASQTFSGPNEQFFGPGTRLTVL.

Many counts were recorded for this clonotype. CDR3 protein: CATSTFVSPLHF. CDR3 coding DNA: TGTGCCACCAGCACCTTCGTCTCACCCCTCCACTTT. This chain connects TRBV15 to TRBJ1-6; D remains unclear. Germline CDR1 reads LNHNV; CDR2 reads YYDKDF (reference sequence). The CDR3 runs to 12 residues. V lost 4 bases and J 10 bases, leaving 8 bases between the germline ends.

This sequence joins TRBV25-1 and TRBJ2-2; 10 bases agree with TRBD1. The germline gives CDR1 MGHDK, CDR2 SYGVNS. The length of the CDR3 is 20 residues. Trimming took 3 bases from V and 4 from J; bases not matched to a gene: 17. The CDR3 loop reads CASSDSDRGRTLRGTGELFF. The DNA of the CDR3 is TGTGCCAGCAGTGATTCCGACAGGGGGCGTACCCTTCGTGGCACCGGGGAGCTGTTTTTT.

This rearrangement joins TRBV20-1 to TRBJ1-5, with 11 bases identical to TRBD1. The CDR3 extends over 13 amino acids. V was clipped by 4 bases and J by 7 bases; unmatched bases: 3. Looked up from germline, CDR1 is DFQATT and CDR2 is SNEGSKA (reference sequence). CDR3 in DNA: TGCAGTGCTACCGGGACAGGGGGGCAGCCCCAGCATTTT. It codes for CSATGTGGQPQHF.

This clonotype has more than one count but fewer than ten. The chain joins TRBV19 to TRBJ1-2; 11 bases map to TRBD1. Germline-derived CDR1 and CDR2 are LNHDA and SQIVND (reference sequence). V trimming: 7 bases; J trimming: 4 bases; junction bases outside the gene matches: 5. The CDR3 has 14 residues. CDR3 region: CASTADRGLYGYTF. CDR3 sequence (DNA): TGTGCCAGTACCGCGGACAGGGGGCTCTATGGCTACACCTTC.

The V and J genes are TRBV12-3 or TRBV12-4 and TRBJ1-1, with a possible D match to TRBD1 (6 bases). The CDR3 totals 10 residues. Trimming removed 8 bases from V and 5 bases from J, with 6 bases in between. CDR3 in amino acids: CASQGTEAFF. In nucleotides, the CDR3 is TGTGCCAGCCAGGGGACTGAAGCTTTCTTT.

This clonotype was seen only a few times. The chain couples TRBV7-3 to TRBJ2-5; D is possibly TRBD1 or TRBD2 (7 bases each). The germline gives CDR1 SGHTA, CDR2 FQGTGA. The CDR3 sequence is 20 residues long. V shed 5 bases and J shed 9 bases, with 37 bases lying between them. CDR3 in amino acids: CASSLSTGSKGGYSNQPQYF. The CDR3 DNA reads as TGTGCCAGCAGCCTTTCGACAGGGTCAAAGGGGGGGTATAGCAATCAGCCCCAGTACTTC.